What follows is one TCR beta chain and its context. Antigen: not known. The PCR ran on 60 Vbeta and 13 Jbeta primers. The data were produced by immunoSEQ multiplex PCR, yet TCRdb's version contains in-frame clones alone and is incomplete. The sample includes about 180,000 clones, about 80% of them seen just once. The sample belongs to a study of cytomegalovirus exposure and HLA in healthy donors. General observations from the study: TCR beta V- and J-gene trimming was later associated with a missense DCLRE1C variant.

Germline CDR1 reads SEHNR; CDR2 reads FQNEAQ (reference sequence). J gave up 3 bases and V 4 bases, and 2 bases lay outside the gene matches. This CDR3 has 13 residues. The TCR was taken from a woman between 50 and 59 years old in good health and CMV-seronegative. Sample: PBMCs. The rearrangement uses TRBV7-9 and TRBJ1-1, with TRBD1 matching over 7 bases. The CDR3: CASSSQGDTEAFF. Here the CDR3 DNA reads TGTGCCAGCAGCTCCCAGGGGGACACTGAAGCTTTCTTT.